These 31 T cell receptor beta chains were all obtained from the same sample, sequenced in a study of T cells in localized non-small cell lung cancer. Produced via immunoSEQ multiplex PCR; TCRdb's table is partial and in-frame only. In the table there are tens of thousands of clones, 70% to 90% of which are singletons. The starting material was peripheral blood, obtained before any cancer treatment. The source of these receptors is a woman aged 18 to 49 with stage III lung adenocarcinoma.

The chain uses TRBV21-1 and TRBJ2-2; the table's D call, TRBD1, was not checked against the DNA. TRBV21-1 is deemed a pseudogene. The CDR3 consists of 16 residues. CDR3 nucleotides: TGTGCCAGCAGCCTCACGGTGACAGCGAACACCGGGGAGCTGTTTTTT. Protein product: CASSLTVTANTGELFF.

This clone was seen more than once but under ten times. This chain joins TRBV7-3 and TRBJ1-3; D is unresolved. The CDR3 has 15 amino acids. The germline gives CDR1 SGHTA, CDR2 FQGTGA. Trimming shortened V by 2 bases and J by 4 bases, and 12 bases separated the two germline ends. CDR3 DNA: TGTGCCAGCAGCTTAGATAATTCTCTGGGAAACACCATATATTTT. Encoded protein: CASSLDNSLGNTIYF.

This chain connects TRBV27 to TRBJ2-5; D is possibly TRBD2 (5 bases). The CDR3 extends over 14 amino acids. V lost 3 bases and J 5 bases, leaving 13 bases between the germline ends. Germline CDR1 reads MNHEY; CDR2 reads SMNVEV (reference sequence). The CDR3 DNA is TGTGCCAGCAGTTTGAGGGCTGGATGGGAGACCCAGTACTTC. The encoded protein is CASSLRAGWETQYF.

This clone was recorded once. The chain is built from TRBV19 and TRBJ1-1, with a tentative D call TRBD1 (6 bases). V was cut by 1 base and J by 6 bases, with 9 bases left in between. This CDR3 is 13 amino acids long. Germline V CDR1 and CDR2: LNHDA, SQIVND (reference sequence). CDR3 nucleotides: TGTGCCAGTAGTATAGGGACAGTACCTGAAGCTTTCTTT. Translation gives CASSIGTVPEAFF.

This chain links TRBV13 with TRBJ2-5; 12 bases agree with TRBD1. The CDR3 runs to 15 residues. J lost 6 bases, V lost 5 bases, and 7 bases had no gene match. Germline V gene lookup returns CDR1 PRHDT and CDR2 FYEKMQ (reference sequence). The CDR3 bases are TGTGCCAGCAGCCCGGGGACAGGGGGCGTAAAGACCCAGTACTTC. This encodes CASSPGTGGVKTQYF.

The chain links TRBV7-8 to TRBJ2-1; maybe TRBD2 (6 bases). Germline V gene data show CDR1 as SGHVS and CDR2 as FQNEAQ. This CDR3 contains 17 residues. Trimming left V 5 bases short and J 1 base short, with 18 bases between. The CDR3 region is CASSHLTRGWSYNEQFF. Written as DNA, the CDR3 is TGTGCCAGCAGCCATCTGACTAGAGGGTGGTCCTACAATGAGCAGTTCTTC.

The chain combines TRBV4-2 with TRBJ2-1; D possibly corresponds to TRBD2 (7 bases). Germline assignment: CDR1 LGHNA and CDR2 YNFKEQ. With 2 bases removed from V and 0 bases from J, the gap between germline ends came to 14 bases. This CDR3 comprises 17 residues. The chain's CDR3 is CASSQNEGGGSYNEQFF. CDR3 DNA sequence: TGTGCCAGCAGCCAAAATGAGGGGGGGGGCTCCTACAATGAGCAGTTCTTC.

The rearrangement uses TRBV14 and TRBJ2-7; D may be TRBD2 (6 bases). The V end lost 4 bases, the J end lost 6 bases, and 19 bases lay between the germline ends. CDR3 length equals 15 residues. Germline V gives CDR1 SGHDN, CDR2 FVKESK. The CDR3 region has the DNA TGTGCCAGCAGCCCCTTGGGGCGGGGATTGGGCGAGCAGTACTTC. Its protein product is CASSPLGRGLGEQYF.

The chain links TRBV6-5 to TRBJ1-1; D call uncertain. V lost 0 bases and J lost 10, with 6 bases in between. Germline assignment: CDR1 MNHEY and CDR2 SVGAGI. CDR3 length: 11 residues. CDR3 sequence: CASSYSGRAFF. CDR3 nucleotide sequence: TGTGCCAGCAGTTACTCAGGCAGAGCTTTCTTT.

This clone has more than one count but fewer than ten. The chain joins TRBV30 to TRBJ2-6; TRBD2 might be the D (6 bases). Trimming shortened V by 7 bases and J by 2 bases, and 9 bases separated the two germline ends. The germline CDR1 and CDR2 sequences are GTSNPN and SVGIG (reference sequence). The CDR3 is made up of 13 amino acids. The CDR3 sequence: CASRGTGANVLTF. The CDR3 DNA sequence: TGTGCCTCTCGGGGGACTGGGGCCAACGTCCTGACTTTC.

The chain couples TRBV30 to TRBJ1-3, with D unresolved. V was cut by 7 bases and J by 0 bases, with 13 bases left in between. Germline values: CDR1 GTSNPN, CDR2 SVGIG (reference sequence). CDR3 size: 14 residues. CDR3 in DNA: TGTGCCTCCTCGACGGGTTTCTCTGGAAACACCATATATTTT. Translation: CASSTGFSGNTIYF.

The chain is built from TRBV5-1 and TRBJ2-1; D ambiguous. CDR3 size: 15 residues. The ends were cut back, 4 bases at V and 5 bases at J, with 16 bases in the middle. Looked up from germline, CDR1 is SGHRS and CDR2 is YFSETQ. CDR3 residues: CASSPSPTLNNEQFF. For the CDR3, the DNA is TGCGCCAGCAGCCCTTCCCCGACACTCAACAATGAGCAGTTCTTC. The full variable domain, rest sourced from reference TRBV5-1 and TRBJ2-1, is KAGVTQTPRYLIKTRGQQVTLSCSPISGHRSVSWYQQTPGQGLQFLFEYFSETQRNKGNFPGRFSGRQFSNSRSEMNVSTLELGDSALYLCASSPSPTLNNEQFFGPGTRLTVL.

This clone was picked up one time. The chain links TRBV4-1 to TRBJ1-2; D perhaps matches TRBD1 (6 bases). The CDR3 is 15 amino acids. The V end was cut by 1 base, the J end by 3 bases, with 12 bases between. Germline CDR1 is MGHRA and CDR2 is YSYEKL. In DNA form, the CDR3 reads TGCGCCAGCAGCCAAGTGGACAGCGAACACTATGGCTACACCTTC. It translates to CASSQVDSEHYGYTF.

V is TRBV6-5 and J is TRBJ1-5; D remains ambiguous. Per germline, CDR1 MNHEY and CDR2 SVGAGI. The length of the CDR3 is 14 residues. The V and J ends lost 2 bases and 9 bases respectively, with 14 bases between them. CDR3 sequence (DNA): TGTGCCAGCAGTTACGGCCCCGGGCGGTCGCCCCAGCATTTT. The encoded protein is CASSYGPGRSPQHF.

V gene TRBV6-1 combines with J gene TRBJ1-1, with 7 bases matching TRBD1. The CDR3 sequence is 13 residues long. The ends lost 8 bases at V and 0 bases at J; junction bases unmatched: 3. Germline V gives CDR1 MNHNS, CDR2 SASEGT. DNA for the CDR3: TGTGCCAGCGGGGGACAGATGAACACTGAAGCTTTCTTT. This gives the protein CASGGQMNTEAFF.

The gene calls are TRBV2 and TRBJ2-5, with D unresolved. CDR1 and CDR2 (germline): SNHLY, FYNNEI. The CDR3 loop spans 13 amino acids. V was trimmed by 3 bases and J by 4 bases, leaving 9 bases between them. The CDR3 loop is CASSEIVRETQYF. In DNA form, the CDR3 reads TGTGCCAGCAGTGAGATAGTTCGAGAGACCCAGTACTTC. The complete variable domain, with remaining parts taken from reference TRBV2 and TRBJ2-5, reads EPEVTQTPSHQVTQMGQEVILRCVPISNHLYFYWYRQILGQKVEFLVSFYNNEISEKSEIFDDQFSVERPDGSNFTLKIRSTKLEDSAMYFCASSEIVRETQYFGPGTRLLVL.

The chain joins TRBV2 to TRBJ2-5, with D unclear. There are 14 residues in the CDR3. CDR1 and CDR2 from the germline V gene are SNHLY and FYNNEI. Between the trimmed V and J ends, which lost 1 base and 1 base, there was a span of 7 bases. The CDR3 sequence: CASSEVGFQETQYF. CDR3 DNA sequence: TGTGCCAGCAGTGAAGTTGGGTTCCAAGAGACCCAGTACTTC.

The V gene is TRBV2, the J gene TRBJ1-2; a possible D gene is TRBD1 (6 bases). V lost 6 bases, J lost 4 bases, and 12 bases lay in between. The CDR3 is made up of 13 amino acids. CDR1 and CDR2 from the germline V gene are SNHLY and FYNNEI. For the CDR3, the DNA is TGTGCCAGCAGCGGCACAGGGTTCTATGGCTACACCTTC. Protein product: CASSGTGFYGYTF. The complete variable domain, with remaining parts taken from reference TRBV2 and TRBJ1-2, reads EPEVTQTPSHQVTQMGQEVILRCVPISNHLYFYWYRQILGQKVEFLVSFYNNEISEKSEIFDDQFSVERPDGSNFTLKIRSTKLEDSAMYFCASSGTGFYGYTFGSGTRLTVV.

The rearrangement links TRBV19 to TRBJ1-2; 7 positions agree with TRBD1. Losses at the gene ends were 4 bases for V and 8 bases for J; bases not matched to a gene: 13. The germline gives CDR1 LNHDA, CDR2 SQIVND (reference sequence). The CDR3 consists of 15 residues. In DNA, the CDR3 is TGTGCCAGTAGTACGGACAGGCTACCCTGGGGAGGCTACACCTTC. It is translated as CASSTDRLPWGGYTF.

The gene calls are TRBV30 and TRBJ1-6; D unclear. Germline V gene data show CDR1 as GTSNPN and CDR2 as SVGIG (reference sequence). V was clipped by 0 bases and J by 10 bases, with 19 bases between them. CDR3 size: 16 residues. Here the CDR3 DNA reads TGTGCCTGGAGTGTACCTTCTATACAAGCAGGATCACCCCTCCACTTT. This sequence encodes CAWSVPSIQAGSPLHF.

The chain joins TRBV6-1 to TRBJ1-6; no reliable D call. The CDR3 has 15 amino acids. The V gene's germline CDR1 is MNHNS and CDR2 SASEGT. V was shortened by 1 base and J by 6 bases, with 10 bases between the two germline ends. CDR3 in amino acids: CASSEVPRVNSPLHF. Written as DNA, the CDR3 is TGTGCCAGCAGTGAAGTACCCCGGGTTAATTCACCCCTCCACTTT.

The V gene is TRBV15, the J gene TRBJ1-1; D perhaps matches TRBD1 (6 bases). CDR1 is LNHNV, CDR2 YYDKDF, per germline (reference sequence). Trimming stripped 0 bases from V and 4 bases from J, with 18 bases between. CDR3 length: 17 amino acids. The CDR3 here is CATSREYPTGGGTEAFF. CDR3 DNA sequence: TGTGCCACCAGCAGAGAGTACCCGACAGGCGGTGGCACTGAAGCTTTCTTT.

This sequence joins TRBV6-6 and TRBJ1-2, with D possibly being TRBD1 (5 bases). Germline V gene data show CDR1 as MNHNY and CDR2 as SVGAGI (reference sequence). V lost 2 bases and J lost 3, with 16 bases in between. This CDR3 has 16 amino acids. The CDR3 here is CASSYNPGGGDYGYTF. CDR3 DNA sequence: TGTGCCAGCAGTTACAACCCTGGAGGAGGGGACTATGGCTACACCTTC.

The rearrangement links TRBV21-1 to TRBJ2-7; TRBD2, the D gene given by the table, was not confirmed from the DNA. TRBV21-1 represents a pseudogene. The CDR3 totals 12 residues. In DNA, the CDR3 is TGTGCCAGCAGCTCCTCAACCCCGGGTATGTACTTC. This gives the protein CASSSSTPGMYF.

The J gene is TRBJ2-7, the V gene TRBV4-1; D possibly matches TRBD1 or TRBD2 (6 bases each). The length of the CDR3 is 15 residues. The germline V and J ends were trimmed by 4 bases and 6 bases, with 19 bases remaining between them. Germline assignment: CDR1 MGHRA and CDR2 YSYEKL. The CDR3 here is CASSPVSWGASEQYF. CDR3 sequence (DNA): TGCGCCAGCAGCCCAGTTAGCTGGGGGGCAAGCGAGCAGTACTTC.

This sequence joins TRBV6-5 and TRBJ1-6; D might be TRBD1 (5 bases). This CDR3 region has 14 residues. V was clipped by 2 bases and J by 5 bases, with 7 bases between them. CDR1 is MNHEY, CDR2 SVGAGI, per germline. CDR3 sequence: CASSYDRDNSPLHF. The CDR3 nucleotides are TGTGCCAGCAGTTACGACAGAGATAATTCACCCCTCCACTTT.

As concerns this clone: A junction end diverges from the germline sequence, so it may reflect a read error. The chain couples TRBV7-6 to TRBJ2-7; 10 positions agree with TRBD1. The CDR3 has 14 residues. Looked up from germline, CDR1 is SGHVS and CDR2 is FNYEAQ. The CDR3 DNA is TGTGCCAGCAGTCAACGGGGACAGGGGTTCGAGCAGTGCTTC. Translating gives CASSQRGQGFEQCF. Filled out from reference TRBV7-6 and TRBJ2-7, the complete variable domain reads GAGVSQSPRYKVTKRGQDVALRCDPISGHVSLYWYRQALGQGPEFLTYFNYEAQQDKSGLPNDRFSAERPEGSISTLTIQRTEQRDSAMYRCASSQRGQGFEQCFGPGTRLTVT.

The chain has TRBV5-3 and TRBJ1-5, with D unresolved. TRBV5-3 is an ORF; its function is uncertain. V was shortened by 0 bases and J by 0 bases, with 7 bases between the two germline ends. This CDR3 contains 15 residues. The CDR3 region has the DNA TGTGCCAGAAGCTTGGGAGGAGGTAGCAATCAGCCCCAGCATTTT. The encoded protein is CARSLGGGSNQPQHF.

The rearrangement joins TRBV5-1 to TRBJ1-1, with 11 bases aligning to TRBD1. The V gene's germline CDR1 is SGHRS and CDR2 YFSETQ. V lost 4 bases and J lost 10; bases outside the gene matches: 9. CDR3 size: 14 residues. The CDR3 region is CASSQTGQGDPAFF. CDR3 sequence (DNA): TGCGCCAGCAGCCAAACGGGACAGGGGGATCCAGCTTTCTTT.

The chain recombines TRBV5-1 with TRBJ2-3, with TRBD1 matching over 12 bases. This CDR3 is built from 15 residues. Germline lookup yields CDR1 SGHRS and CDR2 YFSETQ. Losses at the gene ends were 2 bases for V and 4 bases for J; bases not matched to a gene: 2. CDR3 DNA: TGCGCCAGCAGCTTCGGGACAGGGGGCGCAGATACGCAGTATTTT. Residues: CASSFGTGGADTQYF.

The V and J genes are TRBV5-4 and TRBJ2-3; D perhaps matches TRBD2 (6 bases). Deletions cut 4 bases from V and 0 bases from J, with 15 bases between. Germline CDR1 is SGHNT and CDR2 is YYREEE (reference sequence). CDR3 length: 16 residues. In nucleotides, the CDR3 is TGTGCCAGCAGCCCCCCGGGGGTGCAAAGCACAGATACGCAGTATTTT. Translating gives CASSPPGVQSTDTQYF.